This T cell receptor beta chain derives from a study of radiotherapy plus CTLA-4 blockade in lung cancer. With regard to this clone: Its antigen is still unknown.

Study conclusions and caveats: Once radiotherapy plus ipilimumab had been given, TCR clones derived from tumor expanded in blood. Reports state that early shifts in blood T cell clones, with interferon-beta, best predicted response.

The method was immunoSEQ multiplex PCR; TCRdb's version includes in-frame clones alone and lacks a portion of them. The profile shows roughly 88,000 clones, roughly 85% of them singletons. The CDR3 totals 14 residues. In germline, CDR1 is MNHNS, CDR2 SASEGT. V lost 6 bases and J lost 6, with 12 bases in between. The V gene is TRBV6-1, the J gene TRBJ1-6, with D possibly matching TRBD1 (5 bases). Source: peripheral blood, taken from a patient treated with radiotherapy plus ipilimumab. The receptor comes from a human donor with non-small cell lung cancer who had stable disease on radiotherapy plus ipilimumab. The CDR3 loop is CASRGTPTNSPLHF. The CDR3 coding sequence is TGTGCCAGCAGGGGGACGCCGACTAATTCACCCCTCCACTTT.